Below are 17 T cell receptor beta chains sequenced from a single sample in a study of blood T cell repertoires in COVID-19 (TCRdb year 2020). Library preparation was by the immunoSEQ multiplex PCR assay. TCRdb's version of the immuneACCESS table is confined to in-frame rearrangements and falls short of the full clone set. An unresolved V gene accounts for under half of the shortfall where checked; the remainder is of unknown origin. The sample yields nearly 350,000 clones; around 83% were counted once. The top ten constitute under 3% of the sample. The sequencing input was peripheral blood. These receptors originate from a man between 25 and 39 years old with active or convalescent COVID-19.

The rearrangement uses TRBV6-5 and TRBJ2-7; 10 nucleotides align to TRBD1. Germline trimming cut 7 bases from V and 2 bases from J; bases unmatched to any gene: 8. The germline V gene encodes CDR1 MNHEY and CDR2 SVGAGI. The CDR3 consists of 15 residues. The CDR3 DNA reads as TGTGCCAGCACCCGACAGGGGGCTGGAACCTACGAGCAGTACTTC. Translation gives CASTRQGAGTYEQYF.

In this sample, this clone turned up once. The chain uses TRBV29-1 and TRBJ1-5; D might be TRBD1 (5 bases). Germline V lookup: CDR1 SQVTM, CDR2 ANQGSEA. This CDR3 is built from 13 residues. Trimming removed 4 bases from V and 7 bases from J, with 14 bases in between. DNA for the CDR3: TGCAGCGTTGGCGGGGGTTTCGGACAGCCCCAGCATTTT. Amino acid sequence: CSVGGGFGQPQHF.

The chain employs TRBV4-3 and TRBJ1-2; 10 nucleotides line up with TRBD1. The trim removed 1 base at V and 8 bases at J, leaving 4 bases unmatched. From germline, CDR1 is LGHNA and CDR2 YSLEER. The CDR3 contains 14 residues. As DNA, the CDR3 is TGCGCCAGCAGCCAAGTTGGGACAGGGGTCGGCTACACCTTC. Residues: CASSQVGTGVGYTF.

The chain recombines TRBV14 with TRBJ1-6; D might be TRBD1 (6 bases). The CDR3 is 16 amino acids. Between the trimmed V and J ends, which lost 1 base and 8 bases, there was a span of 15 bases. The germline CDR1 and CDR2 sequences are SGHDN and FVKESK. The CDR3 region has the DNA TGTGCCAGCAGCCAAGTCAGGGGTAATTCTTATTCACCCCTCCACTTT. Translated: CASSQVRGNSYSPLHF.

This clone was counted once. The V gene is TRBV7-3, the J gene TRBJ2-5, with 13 positions matching TRBD2. The ends lost 5 bases at V and 4 bases at J; junction bases unmatched: 7. CDR1 is SGHTA, CDR2 FQGTGA, per germline. The CDR3 has 16 residues. The CDR3 nucleotides read TGTGCCAGCAGCCAGCGGACTAGCGGGGGAGGAGAGACCCAGTACTTC. Translated, it gives CASSQRTSGGGETQYF. The complete variable domain, with remaining parts taken from reference TRBV7-3 and TRBJ2-5, reads GAGVSQTPSNKVTEKGKYVELRCDPISGHTALYWYRQSLGQGPEFLIYFQGTGAADDSGLPNDRFFAVRPEGSVSTLKIQRTERGDSAVYLCASSQRTSGGGETQYFGPGTRLLVL.

This chain joins TRBV11-2 and TRBJ2-1; 8 nucleotides align to TRBD2. Trimming removed 5 bases from V and 2 bases from J; junction bases left unmatched: 14. The CDR3 runs to 18 residues. Germline CDR1 and CDR2: SGHAT and FQNNGV. Here the CDR3 reads CASSPRGVGRRTYNEQFF. The CDR3, as DNA: TGTGCCAGCAGCCCGCGGGGGGTAGGGAGACGGACCTACAATGAGCAGTTCTTC.

This chain's CDR3 is CASSPTGQPTDTQYF. The CDR3, as DNA: TGTGCCAGCAGTCCCACCGGACAGCCAACGGATACGCAGTATTTT. The V call is TRBV7-3, the J call TRBJ2-3; tentative D call: TRBD1 (6 bases). V lost 6 bases, J lost 6 bases, and 19 bases lay in between. There are 15 residues in the CDR3. Looked up from germline, CDR1 is SGHTA and CDR2 is FQGTGA.

Notes on this clone: The sample holds other DNA sequences that translate to the same CDR3. The rearrangement links TRBV5-6 to TRBJ2-7, with D perhaps TRBD1 (6 bases). The germline CDR1 and CDR2 sequences are SGHDT and YYEEEE. V was trimmed by 3 bases and J by 1 base, leaving 11 bases between them. This CDR3 contains 14 residues. CDR3 nucleotides: TGTGCCAGCAGCTCACCGACAGGTTCCTACGAGCAGTACTTC. Amino acid sequence: CASSSPTGSYEQYF.

This chain links TRBV7-2 with TRBJ2-1, with D perhaps TRBD2 (7 bases). CDR1 and CDR2 (germline): SGHTA, FQGNSA. V lost 8 bases and J 0 bases, leaving 14 bases between the germline ends. This CDR3 has 15 residues. CDR3 nucleotide sequence: TGTGCCAGCGCCATAAGGGGGGGCTCCTACAATGAGCAGTTCTTC. This sequence encodes CASAIRGGSYNEQFF.

This clone was seen a handful of times. The chain combines TRBV5-4 with TRBJ1-2, with D possibly TRBD1 on 5 matching bases. The V end lost 4 bases, the J end lost 4 bases, and 17 bases lay between the germline ends. This CDR3 contains 15 residues. Germline assignment: CDR1 SGHNT and CDR2 YYREEE (reference sequence). In DNA, the CDR3 is TGTGCCAGCAGCCCCTCCTCGGTGACAGTCTATGGCTACACCTTC. This encodes CASSPSSVTVYGYTF.

This sequence joins TRBV19 and TRBJ2-4; a possible D gene is TRBD2 (5 bases). V lost 5 bases, J lost 5 bases, and 16 bases lay in between. CDR1 is LNHDA and CDR2 is SQIVND in the germline V gene (reference sequence). This CDR3 has 15 amino acids. CDR3 amino acids: CASSFTSGSENIQYF. CDR3 sequence (DNA): TGTGCCAGTAGTTTCACAAGCGGCTCTGAAAACATTCAGTACTTC. Looking up the rest from reference TRBV19 and TRBJ2-4 gives the full variable domain: DGGITQSPKYLFRKEGQNVTLSCEQNLNHDAMYWYRQDPGQGLRLIYYSQIVNDFQKGDIAEGYSVSREKKESFPLTVTSAQKNPTAFYLCASSFTSGSENIQYFGAGTRLSVL.

This rearrangement joins TRBV11-3 to TRBJ2-3, with 8 bases aligning to TRBD1. Looked up from germline, CDR1 is SGHNT and CDR2 is YENEEA. This CDR3 is built from 15 residues. Trimming cost V 5 bases and J 5 bases; bases outside gene matches: 9. CDR3 protein: CASSKSGGAEDTQYF. In nucleotides, the CDR3 is TGTGCCAGCAGCAAGTCAGGGGGCGCGGAAGATACGCAGTATTTT.

CDR3 protein: CASSFHFSGRDSSYNEQFF. The CDR3 region has the DNA TGTGCCAGCAGCTTCCACTTTAGCGGGAGGGATAGCTCCTACAATGAGCAGTTCTTC. V and J are TRBV7-3 and TRBJ2-1; TRBD2 matches 11 bases. Germline assignment: CDR1 SGHTA and CDR2 FQGTGA. This CDR3 comprises 19 residues. With 3 bases clipped from V and 0 bases from J, the junction kept 10 bases outside the gene matches.

This clone was seen a single time. V usage is TRBV6-2 or TRBV6-3 and J usage is TRBJ2-7; the match to TRBD1 covers 7 bases. The CDR3 runs 15 residues. Germline V CDR1 and CDR2: MNHEY, SVGEGT. The V segment lost 5 bases and the J segment 0 bases; nucleotides outside the gene matches: 7. This CDR3 reads CASSADRAFSYEQYF. The CDR3 nucleotides read TGTGCCAGCAGTGCCGACAGGGCTTTCTCCTACGAGCAGTACTTC.

This chain joins TRBV27 and TRBJ1-2; possibly TRBD1 for D (6 bases). The germline V and J ends were trimmed by 5 bases and 4 bases, with 17 bases remaining between them. This CDR3 is built from 15 residues. From germline, CDR1 is MNHEY and CDR2 SMNVEV (reference sequence). CDR3 nucleotides: TGTGCCAGCAGTCCGAACCGGGACAACCTCTATGGCTACACCTTC. It translates to CASSPNRDNLYGYTF.

This chain links TRBV18 with TRBJ2-7, with D possibly being TRBD1 (5 bases). Between the trimmed V and J ends, which lost 5 bases and 1 base, there was a span of 12 bases. Germline loops: CDR1 KGHSH, CDR2 LQKENI. This CDR3 comprises 14 residues. CDR3 sequence (DNA): TGTGCCAGCTCAGGACCGACAGATTCCTACGAGCAGTACTTC. It yields the protein CASSGPTDSYEQYF.

The chain links TRBV12-3 or TRBV12-4 to TRBJ1-6, with unresolved D. CDR3 length: 13 residues. Trimming took 0 bases from V and 7 from J, leaving 4 bases between them. Written as DNA, the CDR3 is TGTGCCAGCAGTTTAGCCGTCAATTCACCCCTCCACTTT. This codes for CASSLAVNSPLHF.